This TCR beta chain stems from a study of T-cell reconstitution after alpha-beta-depleted transplantation in children. Points from the study as a whole: After one year, T-cell counts and TCRbeta diversity mostly came from new T cells. There were some patients whose high TCRbeta diversity at day 60 came from surviving recipient T cells and thymic progenitors. Expanded clones from the graft, numbering several hundred, reportedly supplied alpha-beta T cells about two months after transplant.

Preparation of the TCRbeta library used unique molecular identifiers. TCRdb reprocessed the PCR reads with MiXCR, giving one entry per CDR3 protein. The table records 670,000 or so distinct CDR3 sequences, approximately 14% of them present only once. The CDR3 has 14 residues. Germline assignment: CDR1 SGHRS and CDR2 YFSETQ. A note on this clonotype: The target antigen is unknown. At one of its ends the junction is not consistent with the germline gene, which may arise from a read error.

The TCR originated in a girl aged 2 to 9 with congenital amegakaryocytic thrombocytopenia, due to receive a stem cell transplant. The specimen comprised PBMCs, sampled before TCRalphabeta/CD19-depleted stem cell transplant. This sequence joins TRBV5-1 and TRBJ2-4; D is perhaps TRBD1 (6 bases). As DNA, the CDR3 is TGCGCCAGCAGCGCAAGATGGGGGCGAAACATTCAGCACTTC. This gives the protein CASSARWGRNIQHF. Using reference TRBV5-1 and TRBJ2-4 for the parts outside the CDR3, the full variable domain is KAGVTQTPRYLIKTRGQQVTLSCSPISGHRSVSWYQQTPGQGLQFLFEYFSETQRNKGNFPGRFSGRQFSNSRSEMNVSTLELGDSALYLCASSARWGRNIQHFGAGTRLSVL.